The T cell receptor (beta chain) under discussion was sequenced for a study of T cell responses to AZD1222 COVID-19 vaccine. Profiling relied on immunoSEQ multiplex PCR, and the TCRdb table lists in-frame clones only, not all of them. Here the sample spans approximately 120,000 clones, roughly 90% being singletons. Regarding this clone: The antigen remains unidentified.

General study findings and limits: Of spike-specific TCRs, nearly half reportedly target regions left unmutated in variants. Spike-specific TCR breadth rose after two AZD1222 doses, and depth rose as well. All repertoire sampling was performed exclusively after the peak T cell response. The donor group comprised mostly white British people and more females; the analysis possibly underestimated clonal diversity.

Looked up from germline, CDR1 is SGHRS and CDR2 is YFSETQ. V was cut by 1 base and J by 0 bases, with 5 bases left in between. The CDR3 is 15 amino acids. The sample consisted of peripheral blood, taken on day 0 of MenACWY control vaccination. The source is an adult in good health. The genes are TRBV5-1 and TRBJ2-6; possible D gene TRBD2, 5 bases. The CDR3 loop reads CASSLSGSGANVLTF. The CDR3 nucleotides are TGCGCCAGCAGCTTGAGCGGCTCTGGGGCCAACGTCCTGACTTTC.